This TCR beta chain was recovered during a study of T cell repertoires in cytomegalovirus infection. For the study at large: Both recently identified HLA-C-restricted and well-studied HLA-B-restricted CMV epitopes were used in the study. Based on public TCR beta signatures, there were indications of CMV infection and of a matching HLA type. Findings and limits, study-wide: Carriage of CMV together with the relevant HLA was identifiable through cumulative public TCR beta family frequency. In two of eight donors, the top clonotype was HLA-C-restricted CMV-specific.

A single record per CDR3 protein comes from TCRdb applying MiXCR to the reads. The data show 95,000 to 120,000 distinct CDR3 sequences, over 30% seen once. This clonotype was observed many times. As yet, its antigen is unknown. With V trimmed by 6 bases and J by 7 bases, 6 bases remained unmatched. CDR3 length equals 14 residues. CDR1 and CDR2 (germline): DFQATT, SNEGSKA (reference sequence). This rearrangement joins TRBV20-1 to TRBJ2-7; the match to TRBD2 covers 16 bases. The clonotype was recovered from a human donor in good health (CMV status not recorded). Some clones in this sample may be carry-over from other donors' samples. The sequencing here drew on CD8+ T cells from cultured PBMCs, taken from culture after CMV antigen stimulation. The CDR3 DNA follows: TGCAGTGCCCTGACGGGACTAGCGGGGGGGGAGCAGTACTTC. This gives the protein CSALTGLAGGEQYF.